This section outlines one TCR beta chain sequence together with its context. Its specificity is unknown. One junction end disagrees with the germline gene, perhaps due to a read error. CDR3 size: 11 residues. CDR1 SQVTM and CDR2 ANQGSEA come from the germline V gene. It was with a sample-barcoded 5' primer and a J-beta primer mix that a second PCR of roughly 6 to 12 cycles was run. Each of the samples gave a minimum of 2.5 million paired-end reads that contained CDR3. One entry per CDR3 protein results from TCRdb running MiXCR on the 5' RACE reads. In the table there are 540,000 or so distinct CDR3 sequences, 45% to 55% of which are singletons. The source of the sample is a study of blood T cells in healthy people across ages. For the study at large: Template switching caught about one barcoded beta molecule for each two T cells.

Study findings and constraints: In older individuals, TCR beta diversity per million T cells was lower, falling roughly linearly with age. Calculation of diversity from one million T cells yielded estimates considered to be underestimates.

This chain links TRBV29-1 with TRBJ1-5, with D hard to call. The source of this sequence is an elderly man in good health. The source material was blood. The CDR3 is CRVLGNQSQHF. The CDR3 DNA reads TGCAGAGTATTGGGGAATCAGTCCCAGCATTTT.